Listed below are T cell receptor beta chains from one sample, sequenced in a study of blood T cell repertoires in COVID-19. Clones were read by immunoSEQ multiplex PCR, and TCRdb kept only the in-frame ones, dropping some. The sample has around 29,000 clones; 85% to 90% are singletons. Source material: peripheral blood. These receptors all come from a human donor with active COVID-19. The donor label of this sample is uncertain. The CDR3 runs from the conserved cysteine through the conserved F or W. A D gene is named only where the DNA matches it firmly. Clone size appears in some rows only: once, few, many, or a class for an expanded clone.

DNA: TGTGCCAGCAGTGAATCAGTTGTCCCAGATACGCAGTATTTT
CDR3: CASSESVVPDTQYF
V: TRBV25-1
size: few
D: NA
J: TRBJ2-3

DNA: TGTGCCAGCAGCTTTTTCGGCTACGAGCAGTACTTC
CDR3: CASSFFGYEQYF
V: TRBV3-1/TRBV3-2
size: few
D: NA
J: TRBJ2-7

DNA: TGTGCCAGCAGCCCGCGGGGGACCGTCAATGAAAAACTGTTTTTT
CDR3: CASSPRGTVNEKLFF
V: TRBV9
size: NA
D: NA
J: TRBJ1-4

DNA: TGTGCCAGCAGCGCCGGGGGGACAGGCCGTGAAAAACTGTTTTTT
CDR3: CASSAGGTGREKLFF
V: TRBV5-4
size: NA
D: TRBD1
J: TRBJ1-4

DNA: TGTGCCAGCAGCCCCCAGGGAAACACTGAAGCTTTCTTT
CDR3: CASSPQGNTEAFF
V: TRBV7-9
size: NA
D: NA
J: TRBJ1-1

DNA: TGTGCCAGCACTCAGAGCGGGGGGGCGTCGAACACCGGGGAGCTGTTTTTT
CDR3: CASTQSGGASNTGELFF
V: TRBV2
size: NA
D: TRBD2
J: TRBJ2-2

DNA: TGTGCCATCAGTGACACCCGGGGAATGTACACTGAAGCTTTCTTT
CDR3: CAISDTRGMYTEAFF
V: TRBV10-3
size: once
D: NA
J: TRBJ1-1

DNA: TGTGCCAGCAGCGGCCTTTACAGGCTTGAGCAGTTCTTC
CDR3: CASSGLYRLEQFF
V: TRBV6-6
size: NA
D: NA
J: TRBJ2-1

DNA: TGTGCCAGCAGCTTAAACCTAGCGGGGGGCCCTCATACGCAGTATTTT
CDR3: CASSLNLAGGPHTQYF
V: TRBV21-1
size: NA
D: NA
J: TRBJ2-3

DNA: TGCGCCAGCAGCCAAGAGTCCTCGGGGGCTAACTATGGCTACACCTTC
CDR3: CASSQESSGANYGYTF
V: TRBV4-3
size: NA
D: NA
J: TRBJ1-2

DNA: TGCGCCAGCAGCCAAGAGAGGACAGGGATCTACGAGCAGTACTTC
CDR3: CASSQERTGIYEQYF
V: TRBV4-3
size: NA
D: TRBD1
J: TRBJ2-7

DNA: TGCGCCAGCAGCCCGTCCCCTAGCGGGGGGGCGTCAGATACGCAGTATTTT
CDR3: CASSPSPSGGASDTQYF
V: TRBV5-1
size: NA
D: TRBD2
J: TRBJ2-3

DNA: TGTGCCAGCTCACCACCCGAATTAGGACAGATTGCTGGAAACACCATATATTTT
CDR3: CASSPPELGQIAGNTIYF
V: TRBV18
size: medium-sized
D: NA
J: TRBJ1-3

DNA: TGTGCCATCAGTCTGGCCAGGGGAAGGCACGAGCAGTACTTC
CDR3: CAISLARGRHEQYF
V: TRBV10-3
size: NA
D: NA
J: TRBJ2-7

DNA: TGTGCCAGTCGGACTAGCGGAACACAAAAAAACTACGAGCAGTACTTC
CDR3: CASRTSGTQKNYEQYF
V: TRBV19
size: NA
D: TRBD2
J: TRBJ2-7

DNA: TGCAGTGCTAGTAGTCCTGGAGCGGGGGGGACAGATACGCAGTATTTT
CDR3: CSASSPGAGGTDTQYF
V: TRBV20-1
size: NA
D: TRBD2
J: TRBJ2-3

DNA: TGTGCCAGCAGTTACTTAGTCCGGAACACTGAAGCTTTCTTT
CDR3: CASSYLVRNTEAFF
V: TRBV6-8
size: NA
D: NA
J: TRBJ1-1

DNA: TGCGCCAGCAGCCAAGATCAAGGGTGGCGGGGGGGACCATACAATGAGCAGTTCTTC
CDR3: CASSQDQGWRGGPYNEQFF
V: TRBV4-3
size: NA
D: TRBD2
J: TRBJ2-1

DNA: TGTGCCAGCAGCTCTTCCGGGGTCACAGATACGCAGTATTTT
CDR3: CASSSSGVTDTQYF
V: TRBV6-6
size: NA
D: NA
J: TRBJ2-3

DNA: TGTGCCAGCAGCCAAGATTCTGAGGGCGAGAATGAAAAACTGTTTTTT
CDR3: CASSQDSEGENEKLFF
V: TRBV4-2
size: NA
D: NA
J: TRBJ1-4

DNA: TGTGCCATCGGGGGCGGGGGAGAGACCCAGTACTTC
CDR3: CAIGGGGETQYF
V: TRBV10-3
size: NA
D: NA
J: TRBJ2-5

DNA: TGTGCCAGCAGTCCTAGAAGTGTAGCGGGGGGCCGAGAGACCCAGTACTTC
CDR3: CASSPRSVAGGRETQYF
V: TRBV6-6
size: NA
D: TRBD2
J: TRBJ2-5

DNA: TGTGCCATCAATCCAACACGGGAGAAAATGAACACTGAAGCTTTCTTT
CDR3: CAINPTREKMNTEAFF
V: TRBV25-1
size: few
D: NA
J: TRBJ1-1

DNA: TGTGCCAGCAGCCTTGGACAGGGCAGCACAGATACGCAGTATTTT
CDR3: CASSLGQGSTDTQYF
V: TRBV7-2
size: NA
D: TRBD1
J: TRBJ2-3

DNA: TGCGCCAGCAGCTTGGACGTTACTAATACGCAGTATTTT
CDR3: CASSLDVTNTQYF
V: TRBV5-1
size: few
D: NA
J: TRBJ2-3

DNA: TGCGCCAGCAGCCAAGAACTTCTCCAGGGCACAGATACGCAGTATTTT
CDR3: CASSQELLQGTDTQYF
V: TRBV4-3
size: once
D: NA
J: TRBJ2-3

DNA: TGTGCCAGCAGCCAAGATGCAACCGTTCTATTCAATCAGCCCCAGCATTTT
CDR3: CASSQDATVLFNQPQHF
V: TRBV3-1/TRBV3-2
size: NA
D: NA
J: TRBJ1-5

DNA: TGTGCCAGCAGTTGGACTAGCGTATCGGATGAGCAGTTCTTC
CDR3: CASSWTSVSDEQFF
V: TRBV2
size: NA
D: TRBD2
J: TRBJ2-1

DNA: TGTGCCAGCAGCCAGGCCACCGGACTGAGCCGCACAGATACGCAGTATTTT
CDR3: CASSQATGLSRTDTQYF
V: TRBV14
size: NA
D: NA
J: TRBJ2-3

DNA: TGTGCCACCAGAGATCCACAGGGGGTCGAGCCGAACGAATCTGGAAACACCATATATTTT
CDR3: CATRDPQGVEPNESGNTIYF
V: TRBV24-1
size: once
D: TRBD1
J: TRBJ1-3

DNA: TGTGCCAGTAGTTATACCCGGCGGGGGAGGACTGAAGCTTTCTTT
CDR3: CASSYTRRGRTEAFF
V: TRBV19
size: NA
D: NA
J: TRBJ1-1